This T cell receptor (beta chain) was observed in a study of T cell clonotyping in hematopoietic cell transplantation. Study-wide points: Graft donor and pretransplant recipient Inverse Simpson Index values predicted broader posttransplant TCR diversity. Without cell sorting, CD4 versus CD8 contributions remain unresolved. Recipient TCR diversity dropped after transplant; expanded clonotypes rose from day 30 to 180.

Here immunoSEQ multiplex PCR was the method, and the copy in TCRdb shows in-frame clones only, minus some. Found here are fewer than 5,000 clones, approximately 96% of them singletons; the top ten hold approximately 2.5%. With regard to this clone: Its antigen is undetermined.

The CDR3 is 15 residues long. CDR1 is SGHNT, CDR2 YYREEE, per germline (reference sequence). Between the trimmed V and J ends, which lost 4 bases and 8 bases, there was a span of 21 bases. The sample was PBMCs, taken 100 days after allogeneic stem cell transplant. This TCR was recovered from a male patient between 35 and 55 years old who had an allogeneic stem cell transplant from a related donor, so the T cells may come from the graft donor. Some clones in this sample may be carry-over from other donors' samples. The J gene is TRBJ1-1, the V gene TRBV5-4; the D gene is possibly TRBD1 (6 bases). CDR3: CASSHRTVGGEEAFF. The DNA for the CDR3 is TGTGCCAGCAGCCATCGGACAGTGGGGGGTGAAGAAGCTTTCTTT.